One sample yielded the 30 T cell receptor beta chains listed below, sequenced in a study of cytomegalovirus exposure and HLA in healthy donors. Profiled with immunoSEQ multiplex PCR; TCRdb holds only in-frame clones, not every one. This table has 68,000 or so clones, roughly nine tenths appearing once. Sequencing was performed on PBMCs. Receptor source: a man between 18 and 35 years old in good health and CMV-seronegative.

As DNA, the CDR3 is TGTGCCACCAGCAGATACCGGTCCGGGACTAGCGGGACCAGCTCCTACAATGAGCAGTTCTTC. This sequence encodes CATSRYRSGTSGTSSYNEQFF. V gene TRBV15 combines with J gene TRBJ2-1; 13 bases map to TRBD2. J lost 0 bases, V lost 2 bases, and 13 bases had no gene match. The CDR3 is 21 amino acids. Germline loops: CDR1 LNHNV, CDR2 YYDKDF (reference sequence).

This clone appeared once. V usage is TRBV5-5 and J usage is TRBJ2-1; no clear D gene. V was clipped by 7 bases and J by 0 bases, with 14 bases between them. The CDR3 contains 15 residues. Germline loops: CDR1 SGHKS, CDR2 YYEKEE (reference sequence). The CDR3 here is CASCSASSSYNEQFF. The CDR3, as DNA: TGTGCCAGCTGTTCCGCTAGTAGCTCCTACAATGAGCAGTTCTTC.

The V and J genes are TRBV19 and TRBJ2-1; 12 bases are a match to TRBD2. The CDR3 is made up of 14 amino acids. CDR1 is LNHDA and CDR2 is SQIVND in the germline V gene (reference sequence). The V segment lost 4 bases and the J segment 9 bases; nucleotides outside the gene matches: 4. The CDR3 DNA reads as TGTGCCAGTAGTACCGGACTAGCGGGAAGTGAGCAGTTCTTC. Translation gives CASSTGLAGSEQFF.

The chain combines TRBV18 with TRBJ2-2, with a weak D call TRBD1 (6 bases). Trimming took 6 bases from V and 6 from J, leaving 20 bases between them. CDR1 is KGHSH and CDR2 is LQKENI in the germline V gene. The CDR3 totals 16 residues. The CDR3 DNA sequence: TGTGCCAGCTCCAAGGGAAAGGGACAACACGCCGGGGAGCTGTTTTTT. This sequence encodes CASSKGKGQHAGELFF.

The V call is TRBV30, the J call TRBJ1-5; a weak D match, TRBD1 (6 bases). There are 13 residues in the CDR3. CDR1 is GTSNPN, CDR2 SVGIG, per germline (reference sequence). V lost 5 bases, J lost 10 bases, and 18 bases lay in between. The CDR3 DNA reads TGTGCCTGGGGGGTGGGGGCCCGCGCTCCCCAGCATTTT. It is translated as CAWGVGARAPQHF.

The chain joins TRBV6-6 to TRBJ2-7; D perhaps matches TRBD1 (6 bases). The V and J ends lost 2 bases and 1 base respectively, with 12 bases between them. The CDR3 has 15 residues. The germline V gene encodes CDR1 MNHNY and CDR2 SVGAGI (reference sequence). The CDR3 reads CASSYDRGQSYEQYF. Written as DNA, the CDR3 is TGTGCCAGCAGTTACGATCGTGGACAGTCCTACGAGCAGTACTTC.

The rearrangement joins TRBV5-6 to TRBJ2-2; the D is unclear. This CDR3 has 12 amino acids. The V end was cut by 4 bases, the J end by 6 bases, with 7 bases between. Germline loops: CDR1 SGHDT, CDR2 YYEEEE. The CDR3 is CASSLDPGELFF. The CDR3 region has the DNA TGTGCCAGCAGCCTAGACCCCGGGGAGCTGTTTTTT. The full variable domain, in which reference TRBV5-6 and TRBJ2-2 provide the parts outside the CDR3, is DAGVTQSPTHLIKTRGQQVTLRCSPKSGHDTVSWYQQALGQGPQFIFQYYEEEERQRGNFPDRFSGHQFPNYSSELNVNALLLGDSALYLCASSLDPGELFFGEGSRLTVL.

This clone has just one count. This chain links TRBV28 with TRBJ1-1, with 8 bases that match TRBD1. Losses at the gene ends were 6 bases for V and 7 bases for J; bases not matched to a gene: 7. The CDR3 sequence is 13 residues long. Germline assignment: CDR1 MDHEN and CDR2 SYDVKM. CDR3 DNA: TGTGCCAGCAGGACGGGACAGGCGATTGAAGCTTTCTTT. As protein: CASRTGQAIEAFF. Combining the CDR3 with reference TRBV28 and TRBJ1-1 gives the whole variable domain DVKVTQSSRYLVKRTGEKVFLECVQDMDHENMFWYRQDPGLGLRLIYFSYDVKMKEKGDIPEGYSVSREKKERFSLILESASTNQTSMYLCASRTGQAIEAFFGQGTRLTVV.

V usage is TRBV7-2 and J usage is TRBJ2-3; 14 nucleotides agree with TRBD2. From germline, CDR1 is SGHTA and CDR2 FQGNSA. The trim removed 6 bases at V and 6 bases at J, leaving 11 bases unmatched. This CDR3 comprises 17 residues. The CDR3 DNA sequence: TGTGCCAGCAGTCTCTCCGGGACTAGCGGGAGTTGGGATACGCAGTATTTT. Translation gives CASSLSGTSGSWDTQYF.

This clone was counted once. J is TRBJ1-2 and V is TRBV6-1; D is perhaps TRBD1 (5 bases). The CDR3 extends over 15 amino acids. Trimming took 5 bases from V and 0 from J, leaving 13 bases between them. CDR1 and CDR2 from the germline V gene are MNHNS and SASEGT. Written as DNA, the CDR3 is TGTGCCAGCAGTTTTGGGGCAGGGACTAACTATGGCTACACCTTC. It specifies CASSFGAGTNYGYTF.

V usage is TRBV4-3 and J usage is TRBJ2-5; 7 nucleotides match TRBD2. Germline CDR1 is LGHNA and CDR2 is YSLEER. The V gene end was trimmed by 4 bases and the J gene end by 6 bases; junction bases not matched to a gene: 17. CDR3 length equals 17 residues. In DNA form, the CDR3 reads TGCGCCAGCAGCCGCTCCCTAAGCGGGATGGGGAGCCAGACCCAGTACTTC. Its protein product is CASSRSLSGMGSQTQYF.

This sequence joins TRBV7-9 and TRBJ2-7; 14 nucleotides agree with TRBD2. Losses at the gene ends were 3 bases for V and 3 bases for J; bases not matched to a gene: 1. From germline, CDR1 is SEHNR and CDR2 FQNEAQ (reference sequence). This CDR3 contains 15 residues. DNA for the CDR3: TGTGCCAGCAGCTTGGGACTAGCGGGAGTCTACGAGCAGTACTTC. Translating it yields CASSLGLAGVYEQYF.

CDR3 DNA sequence: TGTGCCAGCAGTTCAGCGGGAGCCTACAATGAGCAGTTCTTC. The encoded protein is CASSSAGAYNEQFF. V is TRBV28 and J is TRBJ2-1, with 8 bases matching TRBD2. V trimming: 4 bases; J trimming: 2 bases; junction bases outside the gene matches: 1. Looked up from germline, CDR1 is MDHEN and CDR2 is SYDVKM. There are 14 residues in the CDR3.

The chain combines TRBV4-3 with TRBJ1-1; unclear D gene. The CDR3 spans 15 residues. Germline V CDR1 and CDR2: LGHNA, YSLEER. Trimming removed 0 bases from V and 6 bases from J, with 14 bases in between. CDR3 region: CASSQDPGGVSEAFF. DNA of the CDR3: TGCGCCAGCAGCCAAGACCCGGGCGGGGTCTCTGAAGCTTTCTTT.

This clone was seen only once. The chain couples TRBV30 to TRBJ2-4, with 7 nucleotides matching TRBD1. Germline V gene lookup returns CDR1 GTSNPN and CDR2 SVGIG (reference sequence). The CDR3 is 13 amino acids. V lost 5 bases to trimming and J lost 1 base; unmatched junction nucleotides: 2. The CDR3 nucleotides read TGTGCCTGGGAGGGGGCCGCCAAAAACATTCAGTACTTC. It encodes CAWEGAAKNIQYF.

The genes are TRBV7-9 and TRBJ2-1, with 7 nucleotides matching TRBD1. J lost 5 bases, V lost 5 bases, and 9 bases had no gene match. The CDR3 consists of 15 residues. Germline assignment: CDR1 SEHNR and CDR2 FQNEAQ (reference sequence). CDR3 sequence reads: CASSPRQGTDNEQFF. DNA of the CDR3: TGTGCCAGCAGCCCTCGACAGGGAACCGACAATGAGCAGTTCTTC.

The J gene is TRBJ1-2, the V gene TRBV28; the match to TRBD1 covers 8 bases. CDR1 and CDR2 from the germline V gene are MDHEN and SYDVKM. V trimming: 6 bases; J trimming: 4 bases; junction bases outside the gene matches: 10. CDR3 length: 15 residues. The CDR3 sequence: CASRIAGGVGYGYTF. Here the CDR3 DNA reads TGTGCCAGCAGGATAGCAGGGGGCGTGGGCTATGGCTACACCTTC.

In its sample, this clone was seen once. The chain combines TRBV9 with TRBJ1-3, with 8 bases lining up with TRBD1. The CDR3 runs to 18 residues. Germline lookup yields CDR1 SGDLS and CDR2 YYNGEE. Germline trimming cut 0 bases from V and 2 bases from J; bases unmatched to any gene: 10. The chain's CDR3 is CASSVGQRQGAPGNTIYF. CDR3 DNA: TGTGCCAGCAGCGTAGGGCAGCGGCAGGGGGCACCTGGAAACACCATATATTTT.

The V and J genes are TRBV5-6 and TRBJ1-4; D possibly corresponds to TRBD1 (6 bases). This CDR3 is built from 16 residues. Germline assignment: CDR1 SGHDT and CDR2 YYEEEE. V lost 4 bases and J lost 5, with 18 bases in between. The CDR3 coding sequence is TGTGCCAGCAGCCCGATATTGACAGGCCTAAATGAAAAACTGTTTTTT. It specifies CASSPILTGLNEKLFF.

V is TRBV9 and J is TRBJ2-7, with 10 bases identical to TRBD1. This CDR3 spans 14 amino acids. Looked up from germline, CDR1 is SGDLS and CDR2 is YYNGEE. With V trimmed by 3 bases and J by 4 bases, 4 bases remained unmatched. The DNA of the CDR3 is TGTGCCAGCAGCGCCGGGACAGGGGTTTACGAGCAGTACTTC. This codes for CASSAGTGVYEQYF.

The rearrangement links TRBV7-2 to TRBJ1-1, with D possibly matching TRBD1 (5 bases). The CDR3 is made up of 14 amino acids. Germline assignment: CDR1 SGHTA and CDR2 FQGNSA. V lost 2 bases to trimming and J lost 7 bases, with 14 bases between them. CDR3 bases: TGTGCCAGCAGCTTACGCCAGGGAAGGAATGAAGCTTTCTTT. Encoded protein: CASSLRQGRNEAFF.

The chain carries TRBV28 and TRBJ2-3; a weak D match, TRBD2 (5 bases). Per the germline V gene, CDR1 is MDHEN and CDR2 is SYDVKM. There are 15 residues in the CDR3. Trimming took 5 bases from V and 1 from J, leaving 13 bases between them. The CDR3 region is CASSDRGGGTDTQYF. CDR3 DNA sequence: TGTGCCAGCAGTGACCGGGGTGGGGGCACAGATACGCAGTATTTT.

V gene TRBV7-3 combines with J gene TRBJ2-5; no firm D call. Trimming shortened V by 7 bases and J by 1 base, and 13 bases separated the two germline ends. CDR1 is SGHTA and CDR2 is FQGTGA in the germline V gene. The CDR3 is 14 residues long. The DNA of the CDR3 is TGTGCCAGCACCGTCCGGCGGTCCCAAGAGACCCAGTACTTC. Protein: CASTVRRSQETQYF. Supplemented by reference TRBV7-3 and TRBJ2-5, the full variable domain reads GAGVSQTPSNKVTEKGKYVELRCDPISGHTALYWYRQSLGQGPEFLIYFQGTGAADDSGLPNDRFFAVRPEGSVSTLKIQRTERGDSAVYLCASTVRRSQETQYFGPGTRLLVL.

The rearrangement links TRBV30 to TRBJ2-2; 8 bases are shared with TRBD2. Per the germline V gene, CDR1 is GTSNPN and CDR2 is SVGIG (reference sequence). There are 14 residues in the CDR3. The junction had 5 bases not matched to a gene; V was cut back by 1 base and J by 7 bases. The CDR3 loop is CAWSAREEYGELFF. The DNA of the CDR3 is TGTGCCTGGAGTGCGCGGGAGGAGTACGGGGAGCTGTTTTTT.

The chain couples TRBV27 to TRBJ1-3, with D perhaps matching TRBD1 (6 bases). Per germline, CDR1 MNHEY and CDR2 SMNVEV (reference sequence). Between the trimmed V and J ends, which lost 6 bases and 3 bases, there was a span of 15 bases. The CDR3 totals 15 residues. In nucleotides, the CDR3 is TGTGCCAGCAGCTCGAGGGGGTCAATTGGAAACACCATATATTTT. Its translation: CASSSRGSIGNTIYF.

The chain employs TRBV10-1 and TRBJ1-2; the match to TRBD1 covers 10 bases. From germline, CDR1 is WNHNN and CDR2 SYGVQD (reference sequence). The CDR3 is 12 residues long. V gave up 8 bases and J gave up 9 bases; unmatched junction bases: 6. CDR3 coding DNA: TGCGCCAGCGGAGGACAGGGGGATCGCTACACCTTC. This translates into CASGGQGDRYTF.

The gene calls are TRBV9 and TRBJ2-7, with D tentatively TRBD2 (6 bases). CDR1 is SGDLS and CDR2 is YYNGEE in the germline V gene. This CDR3 region has 14 residues. V lost 0 bases to trimming and J lost 0 bases, with 7 bases between them. This chain's CDR3 is CASSVDGSSYEQYF. CDR3 DNA: TGTGCCAGCAGCGTAGACGGGAGCTCCTACGAGCAGTACTTC.

The V gene is TRBV7-2, the J gene TRBJ1-3; tentative D call: TRBD1 (5 bases). The CDR3 runs 15 residues. In germline, CDR1 is SGHTA, CDR2 FQGNSA. Trimming removed 3 bases at V and 2 bases at J, with 11 bases between. This chain's CDR3 is CASSFPRVAGNTIYF. In DNA form, the CDR3 reads TGTGCCAGCAGCTTCCCCAGGGTTGCTGGAAACACCATATATTTT.

This chain links TRBV28 with TRBJ2-7; 16 bases are shared with TRBD2. This CDR3 contains 17 residues. The V and J ends lost 6 bases and 6 bases, in that order; junction bases with no gene match: 11. Germline V gene sequence: CDR1 MDHEN, CDR2 SYDVKM. The CDR3 DNA reads as TGTGCCAGCAGCTATCCGGGACTAGCGGGAGGGCAGGCCGAGCAGTACTTC. Its translation: CASSYPGLAGGQAEQYF.

The CDR3 DNA is TGTGCCAGCAGTTACGGGGCAGGGCGAGAGACCCAGTACTTC. It yields the protein CASSYGAGRETQYF. V usage is TRBV6-5 and J usage is TRBJ2-5; possibly TRBD1 for D (5 bases). The CDR3 sequence is 14 residues long. In germline, CDR1 is MNHEY, CDR2 SVGAGI. Trimming cost V 2 bases and J 4 bases, with 11 bases left between them.